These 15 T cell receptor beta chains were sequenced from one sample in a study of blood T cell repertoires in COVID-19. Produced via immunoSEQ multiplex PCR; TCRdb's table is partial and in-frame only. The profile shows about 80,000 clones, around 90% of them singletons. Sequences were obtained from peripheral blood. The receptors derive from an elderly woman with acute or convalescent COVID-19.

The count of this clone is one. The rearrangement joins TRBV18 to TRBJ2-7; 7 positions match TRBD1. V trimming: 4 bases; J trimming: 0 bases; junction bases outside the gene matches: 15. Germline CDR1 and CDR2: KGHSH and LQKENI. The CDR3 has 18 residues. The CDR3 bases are TGTGCCAGCTCACTGGGACAGAGCTACCCGGCAGTCTCCTACGAGCAGTACTTC. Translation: CASSLGQSYPAVSYEQYF.

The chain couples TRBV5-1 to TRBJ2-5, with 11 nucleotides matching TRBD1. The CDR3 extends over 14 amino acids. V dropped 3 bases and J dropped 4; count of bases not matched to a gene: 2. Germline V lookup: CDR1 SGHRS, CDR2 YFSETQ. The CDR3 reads CASSWDRGGETQYF. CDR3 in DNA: TGCGCCAGCAGCTGGGACAGGGGGGGAGAGACCCAGTACTTC.

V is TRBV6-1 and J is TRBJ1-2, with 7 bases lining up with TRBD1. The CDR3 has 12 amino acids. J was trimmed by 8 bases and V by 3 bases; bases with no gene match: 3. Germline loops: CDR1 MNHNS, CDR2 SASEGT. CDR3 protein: CASSDHRGGYTF. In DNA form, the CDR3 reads TGTGCCAGCAGTGACCACAGGGGAGGCTACACCTTC.

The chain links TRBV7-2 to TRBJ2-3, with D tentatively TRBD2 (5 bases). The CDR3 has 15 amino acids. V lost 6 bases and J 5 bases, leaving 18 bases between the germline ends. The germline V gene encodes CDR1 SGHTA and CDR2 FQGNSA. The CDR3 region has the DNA TGTGCCAGCAGAACGACGGGCACTAGTGGAGATACGCAGTATTTT. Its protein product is CASRTTGTSGDTQYF.

The chain's CDR3 is CASSHLGLADYEQYF. The DNA for the CDR3 is TGTGCCAGCAGCCACCTCGGACTAGCGGACTACGAGCAGTACTTC. The chain has TRBV14 and TRBJ2-7, with 10 bases identical to TRBD2. The germline V gene has CDR1 SGHDN and CDR2 FVKESK. This CDR3 is 15 amino acids long. With 3 bases clipped from V and 3 bases from J, the junction kept 5 bases outside the gene matches.

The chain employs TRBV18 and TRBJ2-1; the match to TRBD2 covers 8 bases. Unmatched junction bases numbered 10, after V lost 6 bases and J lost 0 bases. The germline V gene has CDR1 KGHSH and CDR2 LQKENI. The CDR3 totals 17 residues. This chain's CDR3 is CASSRGSGGSSYNEQFF. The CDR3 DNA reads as TGTGCCAGCTCTCGGGGGAGCGGGGGTAGCTCCTACAATGAGCAGTTCTTC. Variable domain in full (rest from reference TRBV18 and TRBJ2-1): NAGVMQNPRHLVRRRGQEARLRCSPMKGHSHVYWYRQLPEEGLKFMVYLQKENIIDESGMPKERFSAEFPKEGPSILRIQQVVRGDSAAYFCASSRGSGGSSYNEQFFGPGTRLTVL.

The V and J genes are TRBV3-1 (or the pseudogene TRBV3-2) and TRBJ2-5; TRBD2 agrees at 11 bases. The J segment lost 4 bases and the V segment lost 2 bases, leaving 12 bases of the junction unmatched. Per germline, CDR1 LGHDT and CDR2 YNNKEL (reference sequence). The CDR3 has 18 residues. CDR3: CASSQYVTSGGGGETQYF. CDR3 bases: TGTGCCAGCAGCCAATATGTTACTAGCGGGGGCGGGGGAGAGACCCAGTACTTC.

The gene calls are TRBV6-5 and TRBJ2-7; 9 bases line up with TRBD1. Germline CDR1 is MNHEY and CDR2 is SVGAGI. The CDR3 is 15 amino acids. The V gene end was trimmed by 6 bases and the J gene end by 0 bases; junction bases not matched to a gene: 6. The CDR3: CASSIGQGSSYEQYF. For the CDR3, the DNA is TGTGCCAGCAGCATAGGACAGGGGAGCTCCTACGAGCAGTACTTC.

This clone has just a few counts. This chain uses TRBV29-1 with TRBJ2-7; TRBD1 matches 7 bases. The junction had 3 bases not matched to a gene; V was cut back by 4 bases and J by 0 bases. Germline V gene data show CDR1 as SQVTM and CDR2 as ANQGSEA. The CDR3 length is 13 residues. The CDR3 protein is CSVADRVSYEQYF. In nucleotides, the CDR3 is TGCAGCGTTGCCGACAGGGTCTCCTACGAGCAGTACTTC.

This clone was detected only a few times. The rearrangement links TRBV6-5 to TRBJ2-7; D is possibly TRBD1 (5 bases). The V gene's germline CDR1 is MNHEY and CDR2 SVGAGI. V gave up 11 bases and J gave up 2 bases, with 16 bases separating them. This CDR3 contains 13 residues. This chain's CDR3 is CAAGAGRTYEQYF. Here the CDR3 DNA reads TGTGCCGCCGGCGCAGGGCGAACCTACGAGCAGTACTTC.

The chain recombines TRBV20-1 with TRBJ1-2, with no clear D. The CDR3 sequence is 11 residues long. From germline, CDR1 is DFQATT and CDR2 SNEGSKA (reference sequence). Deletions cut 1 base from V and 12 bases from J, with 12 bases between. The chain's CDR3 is CSARGWAGDTF. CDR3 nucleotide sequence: TGCAGTGCTAGAGGGTGGGCGGGCGACACCTTC.

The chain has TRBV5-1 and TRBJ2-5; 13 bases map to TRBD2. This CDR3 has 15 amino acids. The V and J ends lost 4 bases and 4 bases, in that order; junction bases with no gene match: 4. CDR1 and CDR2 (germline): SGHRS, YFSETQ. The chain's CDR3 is CASSPGLAGVETQYF. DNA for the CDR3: TGCGCCAGCAGCCCTGGACTAGCGGGGGTAGAGACCCAGTACTTC.

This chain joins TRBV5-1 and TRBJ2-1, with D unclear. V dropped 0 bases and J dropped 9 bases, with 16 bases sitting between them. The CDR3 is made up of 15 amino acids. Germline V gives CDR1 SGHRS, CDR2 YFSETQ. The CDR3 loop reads CASSLATTTETEQFF. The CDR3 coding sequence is TGCGCCAGCAGCTTGGCCACTACCACGGAAACTGAGCAGTTCTTC.

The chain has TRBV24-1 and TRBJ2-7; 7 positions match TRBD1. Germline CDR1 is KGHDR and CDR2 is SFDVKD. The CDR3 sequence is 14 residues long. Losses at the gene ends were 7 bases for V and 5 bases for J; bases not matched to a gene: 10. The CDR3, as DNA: TGTGCCACCAGGGGCGAGGGACAGTTCCACGAGCAGTACTTC. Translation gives CATRGEGQFHEQYF.

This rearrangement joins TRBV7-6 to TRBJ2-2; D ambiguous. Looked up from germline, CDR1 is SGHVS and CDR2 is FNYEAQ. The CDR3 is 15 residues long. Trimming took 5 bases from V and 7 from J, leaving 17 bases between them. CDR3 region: CASSVTRLGDGELFF. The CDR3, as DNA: TGTGCCAGCAGCGTTACACGATTAGGAGACGGGGAGCTGTTTTTT.